Listed below are T cell receptor beta chains from one sample, sequenced in a study of blood T cell repertoires in COVID-19. The table came from immunoSEQ multiplex PCR; TCRdb's copy has only in-frame clones and leaves some out. The table shows around 190,000 clones, with 65% to 85% occurring only once. What was sequenced was PBMCs or T cells enriched from blood (not recorded which). These receptors all stem from a woman aged 25-40 years who had been exposed to COVID-19. CDR3s include the opening cysteine and the closing phenylalanine or tryptophan. The D gene is left open where the match is weak. The size field is filled for only some rows; it gives once, few, many or a size class.

J | V | size | D | CDR3 | DNA
TRBJ1-5 | TRBV7-2 | - | - | CASSQAGWEDQPQHF | TGTGCCAGCAGCCAGGCAGGGTGGGAGGATCAGCCCCAGCATTTT
TRBJ1-2 | TRBV7-2 | - | TRBD1 | CASSFRGTGNNYGYTF | TGTGCCAGCAGCTTCCGCGGGACAGGGAATAACTATGGCTACACCTTC
TRBJ2-7 | TRBV5-1 | - | TRBD1 | CASSLVVAGGEQYF | TGCGCCAGCAGCTTGGTGGTGGCAGGGGGCGAGCAGTACTTC
TRBJ1-4 | TRBV5-1 | - | - | CASSLAPATNEKLFF | TGCGCCAGCAGCTTGGCACCGGCAACTAATGAAAAACTGTTTTTT
TRBJ1-2 | TRBV29-1 | - | TRBD1 | CSVDDRAAGYTF | TGCAGCGTTGACGACAGGGCGGCTGGCTACACCTTC
TRBJ1-6 | TRBV19 | - | TRBD1 | CASTKQGAGSPLHF | TGTGCCAGTACAAAACAGGGGGCAGGTTCACCCCTCCACTTT
TRBJ2-3 | TRBV9 | - | - | CASSVGRPTDTQYF | TGTGCCAGCAGCGTAGGGCGGCCCACAGATACGCAGTATTTT
TRBJ1-5 | TRBV7-9 | - | - | CASSPRDTNQPQHF | TGTGCCAGCAGCCCCCGGGACACCAATCAGCCCCAGCATTTT
TRBJ1-5 | TRBV21-1 | - | - | CASSKGTGENQPQHF | TGTGCCAGCAGCAAAGGGACAGGTGAAAACCAGCCCCAGCATTTT
TRBJ2-5 | TRBV2 | once | - | CASSLVETQYF | TGTGCCAGCAGCCTTGTGGAGACCCAGTACTTC
TRBJ1-4 | TRBV5-4 | - | TRBD1 | CASSSQQGVTNEKLFF | TGTGCCAGCAGCTCGCAACAGGGGGTAACTAATGAAAAACTGTTTTTT
TRBJ1-2 | TRBV5-6 | - | - | CASSPQQGYGYTF | TGTGCCAGCAGCCCCCAACAGGGCTATGGCTACACCTTC
TRBJ2-7 | TRBV6-1 | - | TRBD1 | CASSDTSGQDFEQYF | TGTGCCAGCAGTGATACCTCCGGACAGGACTTCGAGCAGTACTTC
TRBJ1-2 | TRBV14 | few | - | CASSQDNGGGGYGYTF | TGTGCCAGCAGCCAAGATAACGGGGGTGGGGGCTATGGCTACACCTTC
TRBJ2-7 | TRBV11-2 | - | TRBD1 | CASSREPGQGPYEQYF | TGTGCCAGCAGCCGAGAACCGGGACAGGGGCCCTACGAGCAGTACTTC
TRBJ1-1 | TRBV9 | - | - | CASKQGDMNTEAFF | TGTGCCAGTAAACAGGGAGACATGAACACTGAAGCTTTCTTT
TRBJ1-1 | TRBV2 | - | - | CASMRQTHQPAFF | TGTGCCAGCATGAGACAGACCCACCAGCCTGCTTTCTTT
TRBJ1-2 | TRBV18 | - | TRBD1 | CASSWDRGGYTF | TGTGCCAGCTCATGGGACAGGGGAGGCTACACCTTC
TRBJ1-2 | TRBV6-1 | - | TRBD1 | CASSEGSGQVTHGYTF | TGTGCCAGCAGTGAAGGGTCGGGACAGGTGACACATGGCTACACCTTC
TRBJ1-2 | TRBV18 | - | - | CASSPEVRENYGYTF | TGTGCCAGCTCACCAGAGGTCAGGGAAAACTATGGCTACACCTTC
TRBJ1-3 | TRBV2 | few | - | CASRGSSGNTIYF | TGTGCCAGCAGAGGGAGCTCTGGAAACACCATATATTTT
TRBJ1-1 | TRBV3-1/TRBV3-2 | - | - | CASSQLVNTEAFF | TGTGCCAGCAGCCAACTTGTGAACACTGAAGCTTTCTTT
TRBJ2-1 | TRBV5-4 | - | - | CASSLYGDEQFF | TGTGCCAGCAGCTTATACGGTGATGAGCAGTTCTTC
TRBJ2-5 | TRBV5-1 | - | - | CASSLGRVSRETQYF | TGCGCCAGCAGCTTGGGGAGGGTGAGTCGGGAGACCCAGTACTTC
TRBJ2-1 | TRBV4-1 | - | - | CASSQAPIDNEQFF | TGCGCCAGCAGCCAAGCGCCTATAGATAATGAGCAGTTCTTC
TRBJ2-7 | TRBV19 | - | - | CASSGRTYEQYF | TGTGCCAGTAGTGGCAGGACCTACGAGCAGTACTTC
TRBJ2-3 | TRBV11-2 | - | - | CASSYYGAQYF | TGTGCCAGCAGCTATTACGGGGCGCAGTATTTT
TRBJ1-6 | TRBV19 | few | TRBD1 | CASSIETTGRNSPLHF | TGTGCCAGTAGTATTGAGACGACAGGGAGGAATTCACCCCTCCACTTT
TRBJ2-7 | TRBV2 | - | - | CASSEVGAGWQYF | TGTGCCAGCAGTGAAGTGGGGGCGGGTTGGCAGTACTTC
TRBJ1-2 | TRBV27 | - | - | CASSSIYLASNYGYTF | TGTGCCAGCAGTTCTATATACCTTGCTAGCAACTATGGCTACACCTTC
TRBJ1-6 | TRBV6-5 | few | TRBD1 | CASRSGQGVSPLHF | TGTGCCAGCAGATCAGGACAGGGAGTTTCACCCCTCCACTTT
TRBJ1-1 | TRBV10-3 | few | - | CAIRGTGNTEAFF | TGTGCCATCAGAGGAACAGGGAACACTGAAGCTTTCTTT
TRBJ1-4 | TRBV4-3 | - | TRBD1 | CASSQDKQGRGVATNEKLFF | TGCGCCAGCAGCCAAGATAAACAGGGGCGCGGGGTTGCAACTAATGAAAAACTGTTTTTT
TRBJ2-7 | TRBV7-2 | - | TRBD2 | CASSRGLAGPSYEQYF | TGTGCCAGCAGCCGGGGACTAGCGGGTCCTTCCTACGAGCAGTACTTC
TRBJ1-2 | TRBV5-8 | - | - | CASSLVTGQNYGYTF | TGTGCCAGCAGCTTGGTAACAGGCCAAAACTATGGCTACACCTTC
TRBJ2-7 | TRBV15 | - | TRBD1 | CATSSGDRGYEQYF | TGTGCCACCAGCAGCGGGGACAGGGGATACGAGCAGTACTTC
TRBJ1-1 | TRBV29-1 | - | - | CSVVVQMNTEAFF | TGCAGCGTTGTGGTACAGATGAACACTGAAGCTTTCTTT
TRBJ1-3 | TRBV11-2 | - | TRBD1 | CASSRTGTGRTSGNTIYF | TGTGCCAGCAGCCGGACAGGGACGGGTCGGACTTCTGGAAACACCATATATTTT
TRBJ1-2 | TRBV12-3/TRBV12-4 | - | - | CASSPMKSYGYTF | TGTGCCAGCAGTCCGATGAAGAGTTATGGCTACACCTTC
TRBJ2-1 | TRBV4-3 | - | - | CASSQVLQGGYNEQFF | TGCGCCAGCAGCCAAGTACTGCAGGGAGGCTACAATGAGCAGTTCTTC
TRBJ1-1 | TRBV11-1 | - | - | CASSPTDREAFF | TGTGCCAGCAGCCCGACAGATCGTGAAGCTTTCTTT
TRBJ1-2 | TRBV27 | - | TRBD1 | CASSFKGQPLGYTF | TGTGCCAGCAGTTTCAAGGGACAGCCCCTTGGCTACACCTTC
TRBJ2-3 | TRBV18 | - | - | CASEGSIGPTDTQYF | TGTGCCAGCGAGGGATCGATAGGGCCAACAGATACGCAGTATTTT
TRBJ2-7 | TRBV3-1/TRBV3-2 | - | - | CASSQGPGEAYEQYF | TGTGCCAGCAGCCAAGGTCCGGGGGAGGCCTACGAGCAGTACTTC
TRBJ2-1 | TRBV11-2 | - | TRBD2 | CASSLTTSGDNEQFF | TGTGCCAGCAGTCTCACCACCAGCGGGGACAATGAGCAGTTCTTC
TRBJ1-1 | TRBV10-1 | once | - | CASSESGGNTEAFF | TGCGCCAGCAGTGAGTCGGGAGGGAACACTGAAGCTTTCTTT
TRBJ1-1 | TRBV5-1 | once | - | CASSLDGRVGTEAFF | TGCGCCAGCAGCTTGGATGGCAGGGTGGGAACTGAAGCTTTCTTT
TRBJ1-2 | TRBV30 | once | - | CAWINPGNGYTF | TGTGCCTGGATCAACCCCGGGAATGGCTACACCTTC
TRBJ2-1 | TRBV9 | once | TRBD2 | CASTRGLAGGLYNEQFF | TGTGCCAGCACGAGAGGACTAGCGGGGGGGCTTTACAATGAGCAGTTCTTC
TRBJ1-1 | TRBV12-3/TRBV12-4 | - | - | CASSRSTNTEAFF | TGTGCCAGCAGCCGGAGTACGAACACTGAAGCTTTCTTT